The next 19 T cell receptor beta chains were all read from a single sample in a study of shared clonotypes between healthy human individuals. TCRdb's table, derived via immunoSEQ multiplex PCR, lists solely in-frame clones and lacks some. The profile covers 450,000 to 500,000 clones, with around 79% appearing a single time and around 12% taken by the ten largest. The sample taken for sequencing was PBMCs. These receptors were taken from a woman aged 40 to 50 in good health. Some clones in this sample may be carry-over from other donors' samples.

The chain uses TRBV7-6 and TRBJ2-7; D not certain. CDR1 and CDR2 from the germline V gene are SGHVS and FNYEAQ. The CDR3 contains 13 residues. V lost 4 bases and J lost 0, with 7 bases in between. The CDR3 protein is CASSSSFSYEQYF. The CDR3 coding sequence is TGTGCCAGCAGCTCCAGCTTCTCCTACGAGCAGTACTTC.

This rearrangement joins TRBV20-1 to TRBJ1-1; D unresolved. From germline, CDR1 is DFQATT and CDR2 SNEGSKA (reference sequence). The V end lost 8 bases, the J end lost 0 bases, and 7 bases lay between the germline ends. This CDR3 contains 11 residues. CDR3 sequence (DNA): TGCAGTACCTATTTGAACACTGAAGCTTTCTTT. Its protein product is CSTYLNTEAFF.

This clone came up once. V is TRBV7-9 and J is TRBJ2-2; D is undetermined. Trimming took 2 bases from V and 3 from J, leaving 7 bases between them. Germline assignment: CDR1 SEHNR and CDR2 FQNEAQ (reference sequence). The CDR3 runs 14 residues. The chain's CDR3 is CASSLKLYTGELFF. The CDR3 nucleotides are TGTGCCAGCAGCTTAAAACTATACACCGGGGAGCTGTTTTTT. Looking up the rest from reference TRBV7-9 and TRBJ2-2 gives the full variable domain: DTGVSQNPRHKITKRGQNVTFRCDPISEHNRLYWYRQTLGQGPEFLTYFQNEAQLEKSRLLSDRFSAERPKGSFSTLEIQRTEQGDSAMYLCASSLKLYTGELFFGEGSRLTVL.

The rearrangement links TRBV28 to TRBJ1-1; D call uncertain. Per germline, CDR1 MDHEN and CDR2 SYDVKM. Trimming stripped 8 bases from V and 1 base from J, with 2 bases between. This CDR3 comprises 10 residues. The CDR3 DNA sequence: TGTGCCAGCCAGAACACTGAAGCTTTCTTT. It translates to CASQNTEAFF.

Turning to this clone: This probably arose from a read error, given a far larger clone one base away. The chain has TRBV6-5 and TRBJ2-1; 10 bases fit TRBD2. After removal of 0 bases from V and 4 bases from J, the junction contained 0 bases not matched to a gene. This CDR3 contains 15 residues. Germline V gene sequence: CDR1 MNHEY, CDR2 SVGAGI. The chain's CDR3 is CASSYSTSGYNEQFF. In DNA form, the CDR3 reads TGTGCCAGCAGTTACTCGACTAGCGGGTACAATGAGCAGTTCTTC.

CDR3 bases: TGCGCCAGCAGCTCCGACAGTTTGTCTAACTATGGCTACACCTTC. This codes for CASSSDSLSNYGYTF. V usage is TRBV5-1 and J usage is TRBJ1-2; perhaps TRBD1 as D (5 bases). The ends were cut back, 3 bases at V and 0 bases at J, with 12 bases in the middle. CDR1 is SGHRS and CDR2 is YFSETQ in the germline V gene. CDR3 length: 15 residues. Full variable domain (rest looked up from reference TRBV5-1 and TRBJ1-2): KAGVTQTPRYLIKTRGQQVTLSCSPISGHRSVSWYQQTPGQGLQFLFEYFSETQRNKGNFPGRFSGRQFSNSRSEMNVSTLELGDSALYLCASSSDSLSNYGYTFGSGTRLTVV.

This clone has more than one count but fewer than ten. The chain is built from TRBV18 and TRBJ1-1, with unresolved D. Deletions cut 0 bases from V and 5 bases from J, with 7 bases between. This CDR3 is 13 amino acids long. CDR1 and CDR2 from the germline V gene are KGHSH and LQKENI. The CDR3 is CASSPPVGTEAFF. CDR3 bases: TGTGCCAGCTCACCACCCGTAGGTACTGAAGCTTTCTTT.

This clone was counted ten times or more. J is TRBJ2-7 and V is TRBV5-1; 8 nucleotides line up with TRBD1. The length of the CDR3 is 16 residues. V shed 0 bases and J 3 bases; nucleotides not matched to a gene: 8. The V gene's germline CDR1 is SGHRS and CDR2 YFSETQ. The CDR3 DNA reads TGCGCCAGCAGCTTGGCCGGGACAGGAAACCTCTACGAGCAGTACTTC. Protein: CASSLAGTGNLYEQYF.

CDR3 residues: CASSDWGGDGYTEAFF. DNA of the CDR3: TGCGCCAGCAGTGATTGGGGAGGGGATGGGTACACTGAAGCTTTCTTT. The V call is TRBV10-1, the J call TRBJ1-1; TRBD1 is a possible D gene (5 bases). Looked up from germline, CDR1 is WNHNN and CDR2 is SYGVQD (reference sequence). V shed 3 bases and J shed 3 bases, with 17 bases lying between them. This CDR3 contains 16 residues.

The chain employs TRBV11-2 and TRBJ2-3; 8 bases are a match to TRBD1. V lost 5 bases, J lost 4 bases, and 8 bases stayed unmatched. This CDR3 has 15 amino acids. The V gene's germline CDR1 is SGHAT and CDR2 FQNNGV. The CDR3 is CASSPDRVLSDTQYF. DNA for the CDR3: TGTGCCAGCAGCCCGGACAGGGTGTTATCAGATACGCAGTATTTT.

J is TRBJ2-1 and V is TRBV29-1, with 8 bases matching TRBD1. CDR3 length: 14 amino acids. The germline V gene has CDR1 SQVTM and CDR2 ANQGSEA. The V gene end was trimmed by 7 bases and the J gene end by 7 bases; junction bases not matched to a gene: 12. The CDR3 loop is CSAPSWTGRNEQFF. CDR3 DNA sequence: TGCAGCGCCCCGTCATGGACAGGGAGGAATGAGCAGTTCTTC.

The V gene is TRBV5-6, the J gene TRBJ2-4, with TRBD1 identical over 9 bases. With V trimmed by 2 bases and J by 7 bases, 4 bases remained unmatched. The CDR3 is 14 amino acids. The germline V gene has CDR1 SGHDT and CDR2 YYEEEE. The CDR3 DNA reads as TGTGCCAGCAGCTTACAGGGGGCTAGTAACATTCAGTACTTC. Its translation is CASSLQGASNIQYF. Full variable domain (missing parts from reference TRBV5-6 and TRBJ2-4): DAGVTQSPTHLIKTRGQQVTLRCSPKSGHDTVSWYQQALGQGPQFIFQYYEEEERQRGNFPDRFSGHQFPNYSSELNVNALLLGDSALYLCASSLQGASNIQYFGAGTRLSVL.

This rearrangement joins TRBV13 to TRBJ2-1, with D possibly matching TRBD2 (6 bases). Trimming removed 5 bases from V and 7 bases from J, with 18 bases in between. The CDR3 consists of 15 residues. Germline V lookup: CDR1 PRHDT, CDR2 FYEKMQ (reference sequence). CDR3 DNA sequence: TGTGCCAGCAGCCAGAGGAGGGAAATGAGGAATGAGCAGTTCTTC. Residues: CASSQRREMRNEQFF.

The gene calls are TRBV5-1 and TRBJ2-5; 9 bases align to TRBD1. The CDR3 sequence is 16 residues long. Germline CDR1 SGHRS, CDR2 YFSETQ. V was clipped by 4 bases and J by 2 bases; unmatched bases: 9. Here the CDR3 reads CASSRPDRGLQETQYF. The CDR3 bases are TGCGCCAGCAGCCGTCCGGACAGGGGTTTACAAGAGACCCAGTACTTC.

This clone was detected only a few times. The genes are TRBV9 and TRBJ1-2; D may be TRBD1 (5 bases). The CDR3 covers 14 residues. CDR1 SGDLS and CDR2 YYNGEE come from the germline V gene. V gave up 4 bases and J gave up 4 bases, with 14 bases separating them. For the CDR3, the DNA is TGTGCCAGCAGCCCTGTAGGGGCCCCCTATGGCTACACCTTC. Translation: CASSPVGAPYGYTF.

This clone came up many times. The genes are TRBV9 and TRBJ2-2; the D is unclear. The CDR3 totals 15 residues. V lost 0 bases to trimming and J lost 6 bases, with 12 bases between them. Germline V CDR1 and CDR2: SGDLS, YYNGEE. CDR3 sequence (DNA): TGTGCCAGCAGCGTAGAAGGTCCCGTGGCCGGGGAGCTGTTTTTT. Translated: CASSVEGPVAGELFF.

The table lists this clone with many counts. The CDR3 DNA follows: TGTGCCAGCAGCTTGGGACAGAACACCGGGGAGCTGTTTTTT. This sequence encodes CASSLGQNTGELFF. V and J are TRBV5-4 and TRBJ2-2; no definite D call. Trimming shortened V by 0 bases and J by 1 base, and 4 bases separated the two germline ends. Germline lookup yields CDR1 SGHNT and CDR2 YYREEE (reference sequence). The CDR3 is 14 amino acids. Full variable domain (rest looked up from reference TRBV5-4 and TRBJ2-2): ETGVTQSPTHLIKTRGQQVTLRCSSQSGHNTVSWYQQALGQGPQFIFQYYREEENGRGNFPPRFSGLQFPNYSSELNVNALELDDSALYLCASSLGQNTGELFFGEGSRLTVL.

V is TRBV7-3 and J is TRBJ2-1, with D maybe TRBD2 (5 bases). V was shortened by 5 bases and J by 8 bases, with 13 bases between the two germline ends. The length of the CDR3 is 13 residues. Per the germline V gene, CDR1 is SGHTA and CDR2 is FQGTGA. This CDR3 reads CASSTTRDHEQFF. The CDR3 coding sequence is TGTGCCAGCAGCACAACTAGAGACCATGAGCAGTTCTTC.

The V gene is TRBV18, the J gene TRBJ2-7; TRBD2 matches 8 bases. Germline CDR1 and CDR2: KGHSH and LQKENI. The CDR3 length is 15 residues. V dropped 3 bases and J dropped 3; count of bases not matched to a gene: 7. Here the CDR3 reads CASSPTGGGLYEQYF. The CDR3 DNA reads TGTGCCAGCTCACCTACCGGCGGGGGGCTCTACGAGCAGTACTTC.